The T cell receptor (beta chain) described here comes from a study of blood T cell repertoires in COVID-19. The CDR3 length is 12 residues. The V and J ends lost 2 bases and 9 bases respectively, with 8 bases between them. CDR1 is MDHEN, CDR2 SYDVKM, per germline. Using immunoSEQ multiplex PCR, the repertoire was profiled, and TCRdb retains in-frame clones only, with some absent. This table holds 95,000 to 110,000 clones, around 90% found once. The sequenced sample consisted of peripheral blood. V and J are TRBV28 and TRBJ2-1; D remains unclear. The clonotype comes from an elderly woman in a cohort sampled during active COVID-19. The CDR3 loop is CASSLKRLEQFF. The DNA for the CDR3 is TGTGCCAGCAGTTTAAAGAGGCTTGAGCAGTTCTTC.